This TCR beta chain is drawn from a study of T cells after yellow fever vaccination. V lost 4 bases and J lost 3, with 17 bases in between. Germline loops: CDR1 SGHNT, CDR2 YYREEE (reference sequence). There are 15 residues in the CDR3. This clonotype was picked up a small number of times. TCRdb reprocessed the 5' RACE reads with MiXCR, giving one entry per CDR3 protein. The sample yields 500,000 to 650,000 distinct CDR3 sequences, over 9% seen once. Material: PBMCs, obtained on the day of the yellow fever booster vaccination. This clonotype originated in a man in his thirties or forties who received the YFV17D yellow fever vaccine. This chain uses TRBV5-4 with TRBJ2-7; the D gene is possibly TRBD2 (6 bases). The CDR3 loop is CASSTGGLPDYEQYF. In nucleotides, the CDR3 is TGTGCCAGCAGCACGGGCGGACTACCGGACTACGAGCAGTACTTC. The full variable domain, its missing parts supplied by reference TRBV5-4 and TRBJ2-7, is ETGVTQSPTHLIKTRGQQVTLRCSSQSGHNTVSWYQQALGQGPQFIFQYYREEENGRGNFPPRFSGLQFPNYSSELNVNALELDDSALYLCASSTGGLPDYEQYFGPGTRLTVT.